Presented here are 20 T cell receptor beta chains from one specimen sequenced in a study of identical twins (dated by TCRdb to 2016 to 2017). Libraries were prepared through 5' RACE. Sequencing relied on an Illumina HiSeq 2000. TCRdb trimmed the raw reads at Q25, called clones with MiXCR and kept productive beta chains. Every distinct CDR3 protein forms one entry, paired with its most common genes and DNA. The table for this sample lists fewer than 500,000 distinct CDR3 sequences; roughly 24% of them were counted only once. Of the sample, about 3% is held by the ten largest clones. These records were also assigned to another study, of T cells expressing NK-cell markers.

Sequenced material: CD4+ T cells sorted from blood. The receptors originated from a woman younger than 30 in good health.

The sample holds a few counts of this clonotype. The V and J genes are TRBV6-5 and TRBJ2-2; 7 nucleotides line up with TRBD1. This CDR3 has 19 residues. The V and J ends lost 2 bases and 4 bases, in that order; junction bases with no gene match: 16. Germline CDR1 is MNHEY and CDR2 is SVGAGI. CDR3 protein: CASSYPTTGPGGSTGELFF. The CDR3 coding sequence is TGTGCCAGCAGTTACCCAACTACCGGGCCAGGGGGTAGCACCGGGGAGCTGTTTTTT.

The CDR3 DNA reads as TGCGCCAGCAGCTTGGCATTAGCGGGAGGGCCCTCCTACAATGAGCAGTTCTTC. Translation gives CASSLALAGGPSYNEQFF. The rearrangement links TRBV5-1 to TRBJ2-1, with TRBD2 identical over 11 bases. The CDR3 spans 18 residues. Trimming cost V 0 bases and J 0 bases; bases outside gene matches: 5. Germline lookup yields CDR1 SGHRS and CDR2 YFSETQ.

This clonotype was seen many times. The chain combines TRBV12-3 or TRBV12-4 with TRBJ1-1, with a weak D call TRBD1 (6 bases). The CDR3 loop spans 14 amino acids. Deletions cut 6 bases from V and 3 bases from J, with 14 bases between. The CDR3 sequence is CASSSRGTHTEAFF. For the CDR3, the DNA is TGTGCCAGCAGCTCGAGGGGGACGCACACTGAAGCTTTCTTT.

CDR3 DNA: TGCAGCGTTTCCAGGACAGGGTCCGGTGAGACCCAGTACTTC. Protein product: CSVSRTGSGETQYF. This sequence joins TRBV29-1 and TRBJ2-5; 8 bases agree with TRBD1. The CDR3 spans 14 residues. V lost 5 bases to trimming and J lost 5 bases; unmatched junction nucleotides: 10. The germline CDR1 and CDR2 sequences are SQVTM and ANQGSEA.

The chain is built from TRBV7-9 and TRBJ1-4, with 8 bases fitting TRBD1. V lost 5 bases, J lost 8 bases, and 7 bases stayed unmatched. There are 14 residues in the CDR3. Germline V gene sequence: CDR1 SEHNR, CDR2 FQNEAQ (reference sequence). The CDR3: CASSQDRVREKLFF. CDR3 bases: TGTGCCAGCAGCCAGGACAGGGTTCGGGAAAAACTGTTTTTT. Combining the CDR3 with reference TRBV7-9 and TRBJ1-4 gives the whole variable domain DTGVSQNPRHKITKRGQNVTFRCDPISEHNRLYWYRQTLGQGPEFLTYFQNEAQLEKSRLLSDRFSAERPKGSFSTLEIQRTEQGDSAMYLCASSQDRVREKLFFGSGTQLSVL.

This clonotype was seen at least ten times. The rearrangement uses TRBV12-3 or TRBV12-4 and TRBJ2-7, with TRBD2 identical over 8 bases. Germline trimming cut 7 bases from V and 0 bases from J; bases unmatched to any gene: 8. CDR3 length: 15 amino acids. DNA for the CDR3: TGTGCCAGCAAACGCAGCGGGAGCAACTCCTACGAGCAGTACTTC. The encoded protein is CASKRSGSNSYEQYF.

This clonotype was found a few times. The chain is built from TRBV20-1 and TRBJ2-5; D possibly corresponds to TRBD2 (6 bases). Germline lookup yields CDR1 DFQATT and CDR2 SNEGSKA (reference sequence). CDR3 length: 13 amino acids. V lost 6 bases and J lost 5, with 16 bases in between. CDR3 coding DNA: TGCAGTGCCTCGGACCAGGCGGGGGAGACCCAGTACTTC. This translates into CSASDQAGETQYF.

The chain combines TRBV6-1 with TRBJ2-3; the D call may be TRBD1 or TRBD2 (5 bases each). V shed 0 bases and J shed 7 bases, with 20 bases lying between them. Per germline, CDR1 MNHNS and CDR2 SASEGT. The CDR3 totals 17 residues. CDR3 residues: CASSEALPGTLSYTQYF. The DNA of the CDR3 is TGTGCCAGCAGTGAAGCGCTTCCCGGGACGCTATCCTATACGCAGTATTTT.

This chain's CDR3 is CASSLSSTGSYEQFF. The CDR3 DNA is TGTGCCAGCAGTTTATCGTCTACAGGGTCATATGAGCAGTTCTTC. The chain has TRBV27 and TRBJ2-1, with D maybe TRBD1 (6 bases). Per the germline V gene, CDR1 is MNHEY and CDR2 is SMNVEV (reference sequence). The ends were cut back, 0 bases at V and 8 bases at J, with 14 bases in the middle. CDR3 length: 15 amino acids.

Many counts were recorded for this clonotype. This chain uses TRBV12-3 or TRBV12-4 with TRBJ1-1; maybe TRBD1 (5 bases). The V gene lost 6 bases and the J gene lost 3 bases, with 11 bases spanning the gap. CDR3 length: 13 residues. The CDR3 here is CASSGTPYTEAFF. As DNA, the CDR3 is TGTGCCAGCAGCGGGACCCCGTACACTGAAGCTTTCTTT.

This clonotype has more than one count but fewer than ten. This chain links TRBV3-1 with TRBJ1-4; D ambiguous. Trimming cost V 0 bases and J 0 bases, with 5 bases left between them. The CDR3 has 15 amino acids. The germline V gene has CDR1 LGHDT and CDR2 YNNKEL (reference sequence). In DNA form, the CDR3 reads TGTGCCAGCAGCCAAGATTTTGCAACTAATGAAAAACTGTTTTTT. Translation: CASSQDFATNEKLFF. The full variable domain, with the rest looked up from reference TRBV3-1 and TRBJ1-4, is DTAVSQTPKYLVTQMGNDKSIKCEQNLGHDTMYWYKQDSKKFLKIMFSYNNKELIINETVPNRFSPKSPDKAHLNLHINSLELGDSAVYFCASSQDFATNEKLFFGSGTQLSVL.

This clonotype was detected only a few times. The rearrangement joins TRBV2 to TRBJ2-3; 7 bases match TRBD1. CDR3 length equals 15 residues. Germline CDR1 reads SNHLY; CDR2 reads FYNNEI. V shed 4 bases, J shed 2 bases, and the junction held 6 bases outside the gene matches. The CDR3 sequence is CASSATGVTTDTQYF. The CDR3 coding sequence is TGTGCCAGCAGTGCAACAGGGGTCACCACAGATACGCAGTATTTT.

In its sample, this clonotype was seen a few times. The rearrangement uses TRBV7-2 and TRBJ2-5; D gene ambiguous. CDR1 is SGHTA and CDR2 is FQGNSA in the germline V gene. The CDR3 runs 15 residues. With 4 bases removed from V and 9 bases from J, the gap between germline ends came to 21 bases. The chain's CDR3 is CASSSGSVVGRAQYF. The CDR3 DNA reads as TGTGCCAGCAGCTCCGGGTCAGTGGTTGGTAGAGCCCAGTACTTC.

The CDR3 loop is CASSKALGAGVVYEQYF. The CDR3 nucleotides are TGTGCCAGCAGCAAAGCCCTGGGGGCGGGAGTAGTGTACGAGCAGTACTTC. This rearrangement joins TRBV27 to TRBJ2-7, with D perhaps TRBD2 (7 bases). Trimming stripped 6 bases from V and 4 bases from J, with 25 bases between. Per germline, CDR1 MNHEY and CDR2 SMNVEV (reference sequence). The CDR3 consists of 17 residues.

The V and J genes are TRBV5-1 and TRBJ2-3; tentatively, D is TRBD2 (5 bases). The CDR3 is 15 residues long. With 3 bases removed from V and 9 bases from J, the gap between germline ends came to 20 bases. Germline loops: CDR1 SGHRS, CDR2 YFSETQ. Written as DNA, the CDR3 is TGCGCCAGCAGCTCAGGCTTCTCCTCGGGGTACACGCAGTATTTT. Amino acid sequence: CASSSGFSSGYTQYF. The full variable domain, completed using reference TRBV5-1 and TRBJ2-3, is KAGVTQTPRYLIKTRGQQVTLSCSPISGHRSVSWYQQTPGQGLQFLFEYFSETQRNKGNFPGRFSGRQFSNSRSEMNVSTLELGDSALYLCASSSGFSSGYTQYFGPGTRLTVL.

J is TRBJ2-1 and V is TRBV12-3 or TRBV12-4, with 10 bases matching TRBD2. This CDR3 is 14 amino acids long. After removal of 7 bases from V and 8 bases from J, the junction contained 8 bases not matched to a gene. CDR3 residues: CASTPGTSADEQFF. As DNA, the CDR3 is TGTGCCAGCACCCCTGGGACTAGCGCGGATGAGCAGTTCTTC.

The chain carries TRBV11-1 and TRBJ1-2; perhaps TRBD1 as D (6 bases). This CDR3 has 18 amino acids. The V end lost 4 bases, the J end lost 0 bases, and 21 bases lay between the germline ends. In germline, CDR1 is SGHAT, CDR2 FQDESV (reference sequence). The DNA for the CDR3 is TGTGCCAGCAGCTCGGGCCCCGGACAGTCCTCAACTAACTATGGCTACACCTTC. It yields the protein CASSSGPGQSSTNYGYTF.

This clonotype appeared a few times. This chain joins TRBV10-1 and TRBJ2-3, with TRBD1 matching over 11 bases. The CDR3 is 17 residues long. Germline CDR1 WNHNN, CDR2 SYGVQD (reference sequence). V shed 2 bases, J shed 6 bases, and the junction held 10 bases outside the gene matches. Written as DNA, the CDR3 is TGCGCCAGCAGTGAGCTTAAATGGACAGGGGGCGCCGATACGCAGTATTTT. Protein sequence: CASSELKWTGGADTQYF.

V is TRBV5-1 and J is TRBJ2-3; unclear D gene. Germline V gene data show CDR1 as SGHRS and CDR2 as YFSETQ. V lost 2 bases, J lost 2 bases, and 18 bases lay in between. This CDR3 region has 17 residues. The CDR3 DNA sequence: TGCGCCAGCAGCTTAAAAGTTGGGCCCCTAGACACAGATACGCAGTATTTT. Its translation: CASSLKVGPLDTDTQYF. Based on the CDR3 plus reference TRBV5-1 and TRBJ2-3, the full variable domain is KAGVTQTPRYLIKTRGQQVTLSCSPISGHRSVSWYQQTPGQGLQFLFEYFSETQRNKGNFPGRFSGRQFSNSRSEMNVSTLELGDSALYLCASSLKVGPLDTDTQYFGPGTRLTVL.

CDR3 loop: CASSLGTGTREQFF. The CDR3 bases are TGCGCCAGCAGCTTGGGGACAGGGACCCGAGAGCAGTTCTTC. The chain joins TRBV5-1 to TRBJ2-1; TRBD1 aligns across 8 bases. Germline values: CDR1 SGHRS, CDR2 YFSETQ. V dropped 0 bases and J dropped 10; count of bases not matched to a gene: 6. This CDR3 spans 14 amino acids.